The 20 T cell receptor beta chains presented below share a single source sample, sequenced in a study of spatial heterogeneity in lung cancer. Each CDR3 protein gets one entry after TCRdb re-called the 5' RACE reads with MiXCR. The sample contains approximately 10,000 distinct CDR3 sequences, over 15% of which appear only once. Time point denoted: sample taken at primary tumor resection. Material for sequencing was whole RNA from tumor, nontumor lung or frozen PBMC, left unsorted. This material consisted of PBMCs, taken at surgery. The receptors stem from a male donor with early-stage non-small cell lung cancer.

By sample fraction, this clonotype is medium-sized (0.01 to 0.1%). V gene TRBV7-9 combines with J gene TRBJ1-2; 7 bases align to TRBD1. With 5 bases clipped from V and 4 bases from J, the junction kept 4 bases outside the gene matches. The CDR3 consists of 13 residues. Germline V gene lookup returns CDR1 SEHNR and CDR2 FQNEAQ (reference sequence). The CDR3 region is CASSPGQRYGYTF. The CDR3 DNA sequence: TGTGCCAGCAGCCCGGGACAGCGCTATGGCTACACCTTC.

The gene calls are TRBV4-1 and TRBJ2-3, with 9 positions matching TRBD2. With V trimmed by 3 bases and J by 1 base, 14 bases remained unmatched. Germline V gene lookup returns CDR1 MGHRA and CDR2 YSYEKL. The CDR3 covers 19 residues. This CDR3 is CASSHLTSGPYQRTDTQYF. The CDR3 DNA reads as TGCGCCAGCAGCCACCTGACTAGCGGACCTTATCAACGCACAGATACGCAGTATTTT.

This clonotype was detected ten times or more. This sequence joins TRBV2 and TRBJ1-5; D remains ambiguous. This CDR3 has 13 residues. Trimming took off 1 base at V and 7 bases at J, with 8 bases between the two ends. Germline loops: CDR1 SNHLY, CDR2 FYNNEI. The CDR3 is CASSEGGRQPQHF. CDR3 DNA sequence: TGTGCCAGCAGTGAAGGAGGAAGACAGCCCCAGCATTTT.

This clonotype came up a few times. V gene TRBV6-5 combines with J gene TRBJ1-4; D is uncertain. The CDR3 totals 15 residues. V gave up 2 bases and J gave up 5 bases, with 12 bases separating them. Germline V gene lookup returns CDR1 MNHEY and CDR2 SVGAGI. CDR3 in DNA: TGTGCCAGCAGTTACGGAAGAATATGGAATGAAAAACTGTTTTTT. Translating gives CASSYGRIWNEKLFF.

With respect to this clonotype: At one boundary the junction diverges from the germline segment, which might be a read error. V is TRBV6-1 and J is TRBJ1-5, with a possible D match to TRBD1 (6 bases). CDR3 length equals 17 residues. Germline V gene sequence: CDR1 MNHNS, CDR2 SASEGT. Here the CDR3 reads CASSEGAGVYGNRPQHF. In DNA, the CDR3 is TGTGCCAGCAGTGAAGGGGCAGGGGTGTATGGGAATCGGCCCCAGCATTTT.

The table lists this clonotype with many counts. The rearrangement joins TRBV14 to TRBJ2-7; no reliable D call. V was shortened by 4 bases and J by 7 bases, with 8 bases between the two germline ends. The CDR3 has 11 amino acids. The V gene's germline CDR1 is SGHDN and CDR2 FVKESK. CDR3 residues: CASSLLGEQYF. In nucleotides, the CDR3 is TGTGCCAGCAGCCTCCTAGGGGAGCAGTACTTC.

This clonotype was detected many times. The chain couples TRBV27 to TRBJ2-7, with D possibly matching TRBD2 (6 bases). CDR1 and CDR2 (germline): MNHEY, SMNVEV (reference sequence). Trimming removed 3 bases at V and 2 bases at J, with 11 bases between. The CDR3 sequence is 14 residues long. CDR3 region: CASSFVASAYEQYF. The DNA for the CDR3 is TGTGCCAGCAGTTTTGTGGCTAGCGCCTACGAGCAGTACTTC.

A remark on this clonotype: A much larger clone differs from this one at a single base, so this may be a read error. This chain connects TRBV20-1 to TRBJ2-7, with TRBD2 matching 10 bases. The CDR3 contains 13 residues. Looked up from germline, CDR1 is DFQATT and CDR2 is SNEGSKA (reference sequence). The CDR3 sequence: CSARWTSGYERYF. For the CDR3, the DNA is TGCAGTGCTAGGTGGACTAGCGGCTACGAGCGGTACTTC.

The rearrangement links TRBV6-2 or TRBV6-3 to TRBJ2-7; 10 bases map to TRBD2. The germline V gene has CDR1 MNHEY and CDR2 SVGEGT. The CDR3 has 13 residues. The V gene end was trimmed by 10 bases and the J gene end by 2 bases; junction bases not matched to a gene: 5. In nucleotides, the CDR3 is TGTGCCATCCGGACTAGCGGTACCTACGAGCAGTACTTC. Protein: CAIRTSGTYEQYF.

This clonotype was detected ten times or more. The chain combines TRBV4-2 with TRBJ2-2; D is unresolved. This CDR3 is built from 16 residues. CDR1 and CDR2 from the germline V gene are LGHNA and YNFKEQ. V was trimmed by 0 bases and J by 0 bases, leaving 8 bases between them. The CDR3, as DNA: TGTGCCAGCAGCCAAGATAGGCGCTCGAACACCGGGGAGCTGTTTTTT. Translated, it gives CASSQDRRSNTGELFF.

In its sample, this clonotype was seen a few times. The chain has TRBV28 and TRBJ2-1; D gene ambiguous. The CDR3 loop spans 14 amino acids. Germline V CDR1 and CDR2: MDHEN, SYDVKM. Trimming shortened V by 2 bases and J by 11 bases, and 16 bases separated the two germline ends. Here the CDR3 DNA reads TGTGCCAGCAGTTTAGTGGGTAGTAGTCCTCAGCAGTTCTTC. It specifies CASSLVGSSPQQFF.

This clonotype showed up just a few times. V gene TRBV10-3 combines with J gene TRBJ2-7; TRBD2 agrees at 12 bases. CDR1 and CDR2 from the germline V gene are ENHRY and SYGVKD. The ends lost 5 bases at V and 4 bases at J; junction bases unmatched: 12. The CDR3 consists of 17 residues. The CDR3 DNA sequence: TGTGCCATCAGTCCCTTGACGACTAGCGGGAGAATTTACGAGCAGTACTTC. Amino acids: CAISPLTTSGRIYEQYF.

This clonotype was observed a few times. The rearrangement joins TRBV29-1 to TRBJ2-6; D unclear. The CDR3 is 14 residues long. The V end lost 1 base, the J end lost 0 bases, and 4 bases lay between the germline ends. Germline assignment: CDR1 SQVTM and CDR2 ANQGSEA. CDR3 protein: CSVEAGSGANVLTF. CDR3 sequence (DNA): TGCAGCGTTGAAGCGGGCTCTGGGGCCAACGTCCTGACTTTC.

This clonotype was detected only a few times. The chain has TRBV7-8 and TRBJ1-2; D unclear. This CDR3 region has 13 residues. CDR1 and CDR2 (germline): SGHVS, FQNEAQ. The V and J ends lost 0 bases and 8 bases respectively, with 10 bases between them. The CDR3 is CASSLALEGGYTF. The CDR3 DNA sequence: TGTGCCAGCAGCTTAGCTTTGGAAGGAGGCTACACCTTC. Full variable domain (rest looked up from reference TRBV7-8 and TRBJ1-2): GAGVSQSPRYKVAKRGQDVALRCDPISGHVSLFWYQQALGQGPEFLTYFQNEAQLDKSGLPSDRFFAERPEGSVSTLKIQRTQQEDSAVYLCASSLALEGGYTFGSGTRLTVV.

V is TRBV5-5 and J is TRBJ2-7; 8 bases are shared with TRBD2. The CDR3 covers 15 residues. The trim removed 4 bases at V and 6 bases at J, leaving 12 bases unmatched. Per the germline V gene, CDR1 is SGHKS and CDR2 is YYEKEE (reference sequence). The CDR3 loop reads CASSGTGTSLAEQYF. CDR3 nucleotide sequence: TGTGCCAGCAGCGGAACCGGGACTAGTCTCGCCGAGCAGTACTTC.

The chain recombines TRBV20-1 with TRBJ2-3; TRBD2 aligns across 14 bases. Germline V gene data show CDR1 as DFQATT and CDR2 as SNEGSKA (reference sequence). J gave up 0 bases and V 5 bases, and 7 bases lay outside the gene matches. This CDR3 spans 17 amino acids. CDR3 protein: CSAPTSGRASSTDTQYF. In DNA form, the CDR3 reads TGCAGTGCTCCGACTAGCGGGAGGGCGTCGAGCACAGATACGCAGTATTTT.

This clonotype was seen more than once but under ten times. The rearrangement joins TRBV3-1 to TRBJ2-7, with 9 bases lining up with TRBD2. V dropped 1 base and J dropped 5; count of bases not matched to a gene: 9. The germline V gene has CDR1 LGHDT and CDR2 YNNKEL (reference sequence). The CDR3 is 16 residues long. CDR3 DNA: TGTGCCAGCAGCCAAGCGGCGGGAGGGCCGGGGCACGAGCAGTACTTC. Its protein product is CASSQAAGGPGHEQYF.

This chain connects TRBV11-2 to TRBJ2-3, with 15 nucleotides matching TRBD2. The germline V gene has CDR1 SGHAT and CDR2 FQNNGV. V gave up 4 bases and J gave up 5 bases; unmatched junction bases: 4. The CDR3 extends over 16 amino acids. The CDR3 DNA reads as TGTGCCAGCAGCTCGCGGACTAGCGGGAGGGGAGATACGCAGTATTTT. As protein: CASSSRTSGRGDTQYF.

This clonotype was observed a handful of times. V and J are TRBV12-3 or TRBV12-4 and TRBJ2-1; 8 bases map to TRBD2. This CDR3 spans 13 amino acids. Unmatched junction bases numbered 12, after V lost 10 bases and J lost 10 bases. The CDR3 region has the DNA TGTGCCAACAGGGTAGCGGGGACGAAGGAGCAGTTCTTC. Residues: CANRVAGTKEQFF.

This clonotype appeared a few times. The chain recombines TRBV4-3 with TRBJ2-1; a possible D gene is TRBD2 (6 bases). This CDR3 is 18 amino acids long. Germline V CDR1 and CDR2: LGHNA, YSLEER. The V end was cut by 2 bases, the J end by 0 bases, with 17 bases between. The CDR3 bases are TGCGCCAGCAGCCAACGGAGGGTGGACGGAAGCTCCTACAATGAGCAGTTCTTC. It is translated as CASSQRRVDGSSYNEQFF.